The clone carrying this TCR beta chain was observed once. Antigen: not known. The sample comes from a study of cytomegalovirus exposure and HLA in healthy donors. This CDR3 spans 15 amino acids. CDR1 is SGDLS and CDR2 is YYNGEE in the germline V gene. V lost 0 bases, J lost 8 bases, and 4 bases stayed unmatched. Regarding the study as a whole: Later, TCR association rates were found to vary by HLA locus, highest for DRB1 and lowest for HLA-C.

Vbeta (60) and Jbeta (13) primers were used in the PCR. Profiling relied on immunoSEQ multiplex PCR, and the TCRdb table lists in-frame clones only, not all of them. This table has some 100,000 clones, more than 75% appearing once. The chain combines TRBV9 with TRBJ2-1; 11 bases fit TRBD2. The TCR originated in a woman aged 45-65 years in good health and CMV-seropositive. The material sequenced was PBMCs. The CDR3 spells CASSVGGTSGYEQFF. The CDR3 nucleotides are TGTGCCAGCAGCGTAGGGGGGACTAGCGGTTATGAGCAGTTCTTC.